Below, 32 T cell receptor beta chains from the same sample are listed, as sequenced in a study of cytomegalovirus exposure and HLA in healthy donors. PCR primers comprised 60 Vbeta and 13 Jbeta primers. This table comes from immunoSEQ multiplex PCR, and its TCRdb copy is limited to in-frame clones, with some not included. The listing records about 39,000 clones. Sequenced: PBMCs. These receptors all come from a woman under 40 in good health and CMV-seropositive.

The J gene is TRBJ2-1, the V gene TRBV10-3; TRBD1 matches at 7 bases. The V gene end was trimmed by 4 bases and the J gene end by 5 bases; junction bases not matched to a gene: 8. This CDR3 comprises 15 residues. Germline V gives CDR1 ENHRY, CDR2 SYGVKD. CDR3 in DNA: TGTGCCATCAGTGTCGACAGGGTTCTGAACAATGAGCAGTTCTTC. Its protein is CAISVDRVLNNEQFF.

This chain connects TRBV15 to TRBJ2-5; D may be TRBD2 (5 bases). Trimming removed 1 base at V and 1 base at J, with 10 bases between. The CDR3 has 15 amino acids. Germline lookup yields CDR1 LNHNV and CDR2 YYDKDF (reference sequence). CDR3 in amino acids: CATSRGNGVQETQYF. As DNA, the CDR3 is TGTGCCACCAGCAGAGGCAACGGGGTCCAAGAGACCCAGTACTTC.

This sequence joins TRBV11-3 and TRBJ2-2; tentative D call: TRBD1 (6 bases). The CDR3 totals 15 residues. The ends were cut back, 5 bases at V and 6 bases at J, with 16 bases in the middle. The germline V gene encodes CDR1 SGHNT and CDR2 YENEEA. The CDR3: CASSLQQGRAGELFF. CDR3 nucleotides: TGTGCCAGCAGCCTGCAACAGGGAAGAGCCGGGGAGCTGTTTTTT.

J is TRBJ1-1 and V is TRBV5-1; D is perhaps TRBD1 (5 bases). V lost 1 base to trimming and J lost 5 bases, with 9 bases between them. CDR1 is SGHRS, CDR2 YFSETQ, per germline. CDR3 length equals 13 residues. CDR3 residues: CASSLKGDTEAFF. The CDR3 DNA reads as TGCGCCAGCAGCTTGAAAGGGGATACTGAAGCTTTCTTT.

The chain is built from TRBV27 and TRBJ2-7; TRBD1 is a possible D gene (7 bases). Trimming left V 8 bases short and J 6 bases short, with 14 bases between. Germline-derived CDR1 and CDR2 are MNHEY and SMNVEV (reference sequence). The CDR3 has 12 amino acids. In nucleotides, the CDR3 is TGTGCCAGCGGAGGGGGCTCAGGCGAGCAGTACTTC. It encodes CASGGGSGEQYF.

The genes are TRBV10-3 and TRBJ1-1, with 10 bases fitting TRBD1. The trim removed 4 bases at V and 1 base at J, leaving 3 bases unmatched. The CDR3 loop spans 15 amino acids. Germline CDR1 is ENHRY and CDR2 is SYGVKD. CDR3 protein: CAISGTGGPNTEAFF. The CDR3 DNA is TGTGCCATCAGTGGGACAGGGGGACCGAACACTGAAGCTTTCTTT.

Written as DNA, the CDR3 is TGTGCCAGCAGCCCTGAGCGGGAACAGCCCCAGCATTTT. Its protein is CASSPEREQPQHF. The chain combines TRBV6-1 with TRBJ1-5; D call uncertain. This CDR3 region has 13 residues. Germline CDR1 reads MNHNS; CDR2 reads SASEGT. Trimming removed 6 bases at V and 7 bases at J, with 13 bases between.

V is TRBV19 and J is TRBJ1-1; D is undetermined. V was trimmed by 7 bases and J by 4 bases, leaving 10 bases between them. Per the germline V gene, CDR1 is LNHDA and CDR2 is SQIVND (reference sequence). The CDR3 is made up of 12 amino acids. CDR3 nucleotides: TGTGCCAGTACCAACTCGGGCACTGAAGCTTTCTTT. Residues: CASTNSGTEAFF.

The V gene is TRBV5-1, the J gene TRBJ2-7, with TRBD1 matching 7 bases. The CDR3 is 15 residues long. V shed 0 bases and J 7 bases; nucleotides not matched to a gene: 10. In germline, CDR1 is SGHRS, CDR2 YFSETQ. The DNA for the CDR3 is TGCGCCAGCAGCTTGGATGGACAGGCTTTTTGGGAGCAGTACTTC. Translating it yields CASSLDGQAFWEQYF.

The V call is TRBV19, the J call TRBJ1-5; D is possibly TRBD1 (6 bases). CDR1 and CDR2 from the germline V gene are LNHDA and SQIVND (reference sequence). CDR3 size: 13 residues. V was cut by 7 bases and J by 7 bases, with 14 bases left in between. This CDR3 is CASKSTGGQPQHF. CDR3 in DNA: TGTGCCAGTAAATCGACAGGAGGACAGCCCCAGCATTTT.

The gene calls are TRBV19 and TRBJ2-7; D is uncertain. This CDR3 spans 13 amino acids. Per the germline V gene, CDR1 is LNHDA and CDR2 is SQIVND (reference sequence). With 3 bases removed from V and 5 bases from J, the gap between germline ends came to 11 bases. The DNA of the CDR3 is TGTGCCAGTAGTATTTGGGCGACGGACGAGCAGTACTTC. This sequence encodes CASSIWATDEQYF.

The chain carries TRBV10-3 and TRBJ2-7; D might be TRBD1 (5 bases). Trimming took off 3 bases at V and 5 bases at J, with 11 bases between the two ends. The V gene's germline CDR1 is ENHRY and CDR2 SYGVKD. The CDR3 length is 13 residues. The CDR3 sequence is CAISDSQGNEQYF. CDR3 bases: TGTGCCATCAGTGATTCTCAGGGTAACGAGCAGTACTTC.

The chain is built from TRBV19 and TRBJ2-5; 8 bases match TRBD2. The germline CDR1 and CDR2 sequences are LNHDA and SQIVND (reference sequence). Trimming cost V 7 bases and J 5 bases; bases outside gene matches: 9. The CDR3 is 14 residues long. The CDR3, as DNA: TGTGCCAGTACTCCCCAGCGGGGGTGGGAGACCCAGTACTTC. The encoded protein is CASTPQRGWETQYF.

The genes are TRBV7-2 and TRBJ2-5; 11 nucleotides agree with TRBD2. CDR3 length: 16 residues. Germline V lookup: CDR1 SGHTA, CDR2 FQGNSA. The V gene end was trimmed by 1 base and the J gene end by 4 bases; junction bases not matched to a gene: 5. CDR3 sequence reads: CASSLDLAGGRETQYF. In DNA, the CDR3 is TGTGCCAGCAGCTTAGATCTAGCGGGGGGCCGAGAGACCCAGTACTTC.

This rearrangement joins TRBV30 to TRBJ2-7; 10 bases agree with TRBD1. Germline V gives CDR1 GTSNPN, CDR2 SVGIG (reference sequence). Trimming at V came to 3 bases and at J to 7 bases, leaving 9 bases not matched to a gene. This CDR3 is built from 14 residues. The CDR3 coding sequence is TGTGCCTGGAGCACCGGGACAGGGGACCTTGAGCAGTACTTC. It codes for CAWSTGTGDLEQYF.

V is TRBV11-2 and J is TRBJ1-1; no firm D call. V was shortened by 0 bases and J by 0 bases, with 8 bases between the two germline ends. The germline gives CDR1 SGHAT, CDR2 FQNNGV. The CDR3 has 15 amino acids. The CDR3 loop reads CASSLEEFMNTEAFF. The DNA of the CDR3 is TGTGCCAGCAGCTTAGAGGAGTTTATGAACACTGAAGCTTTCTTT.

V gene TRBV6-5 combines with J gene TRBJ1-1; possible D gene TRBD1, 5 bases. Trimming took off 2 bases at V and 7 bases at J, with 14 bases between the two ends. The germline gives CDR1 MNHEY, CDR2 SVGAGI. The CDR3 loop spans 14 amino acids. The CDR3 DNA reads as TGTGCCAGCAGTTACCCAGGGTTGGAGGGTGAAGCTTTCTTT. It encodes CASSYPGLEGEAFF.

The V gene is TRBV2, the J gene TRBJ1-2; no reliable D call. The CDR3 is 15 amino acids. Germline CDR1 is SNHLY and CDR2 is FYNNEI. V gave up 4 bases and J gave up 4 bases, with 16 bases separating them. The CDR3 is CASSAGRLNIYGYTF. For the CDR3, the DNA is TGTGCCAGCAGTGCGGGCCGACTAAATATCTATGGCTACACCTTC. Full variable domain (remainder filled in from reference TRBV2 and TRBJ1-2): EPEVTQTPSHQVTQMGQEVILRCVPISNHLYFYWYRQILGQKVEFLVSFYNNEISEKSEIFDDQFSVERPDGSNFTLKIRSTKLEDSAMYFCASSAGRLNIYGYTFGSGTRLTVV.

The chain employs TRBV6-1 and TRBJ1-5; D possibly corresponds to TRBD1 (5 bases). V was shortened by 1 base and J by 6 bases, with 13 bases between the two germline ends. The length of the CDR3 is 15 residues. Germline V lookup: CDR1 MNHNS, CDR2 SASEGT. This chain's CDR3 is CASSEEVGGSQPQHF. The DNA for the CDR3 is TGTGCCAGCAGTGAAGAAGTGGGGGGGAGTCAGCCCCAGCATTTT.

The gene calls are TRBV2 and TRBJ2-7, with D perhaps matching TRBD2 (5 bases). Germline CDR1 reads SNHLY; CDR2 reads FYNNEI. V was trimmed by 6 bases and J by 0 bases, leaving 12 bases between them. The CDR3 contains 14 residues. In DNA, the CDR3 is TGTGCCAGCAGGTTTAGAGACTACTCCTACGAGCAGTACTTC. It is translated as CASRFRDYSYEQYF. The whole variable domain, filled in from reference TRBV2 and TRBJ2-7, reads EPEVTQTPSHQVTQMGQEVILRCVPISNHLYFYWYRQILGQKVEFLVSFYNNEISEKSEIFDDQFSVERPDGSNFTLKIRSTKLEDSAMYFCASRFRDYSYEQYFGPGTRLTVT.

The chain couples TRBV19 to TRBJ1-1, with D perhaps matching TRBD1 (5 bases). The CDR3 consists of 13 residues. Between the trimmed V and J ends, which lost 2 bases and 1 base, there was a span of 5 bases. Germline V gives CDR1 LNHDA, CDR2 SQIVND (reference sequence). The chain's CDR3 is CASSIQGNTEAFF. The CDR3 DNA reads TGTGCCAGTAGTATACAGGGGAACACTGAAGCTTTCTTT. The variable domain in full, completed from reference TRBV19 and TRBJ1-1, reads DGGITQSPKYLFRKEGQNVTLSCEQNLNHDAMYWYRQDPGQGLRLIYYSQIVNDFQKGDIAEGYSVSREKKESFPLTVTSAQKNPTAFYLCASSIQGNTEAFFGQGTRLTVV.

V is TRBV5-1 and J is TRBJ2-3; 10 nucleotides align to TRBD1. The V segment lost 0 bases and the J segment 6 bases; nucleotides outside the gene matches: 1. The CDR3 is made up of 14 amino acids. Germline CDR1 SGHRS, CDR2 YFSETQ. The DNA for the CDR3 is TGCGCCAGCAGCTTGGAGGGACAGGGGGATACGCAGTATTTT. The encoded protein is CASSLEGQGDTQYF.

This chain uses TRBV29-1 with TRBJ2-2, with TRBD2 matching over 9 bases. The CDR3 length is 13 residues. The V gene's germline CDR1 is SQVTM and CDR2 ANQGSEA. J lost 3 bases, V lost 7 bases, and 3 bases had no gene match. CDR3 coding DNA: TGCAGCGCCTTAGCGGGGGACACCGGGGAGCTGTTTTTT. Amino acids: CSALAGDTGELFF.

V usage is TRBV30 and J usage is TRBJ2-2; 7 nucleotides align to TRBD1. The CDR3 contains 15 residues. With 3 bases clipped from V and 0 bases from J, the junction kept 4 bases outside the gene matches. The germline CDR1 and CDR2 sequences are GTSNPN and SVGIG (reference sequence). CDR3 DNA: TGTGCCTGGAGGAGTGACAGGGCGAACACCGGGGAGCTGTTTTTT. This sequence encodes CAWRSDRANTGELFF.

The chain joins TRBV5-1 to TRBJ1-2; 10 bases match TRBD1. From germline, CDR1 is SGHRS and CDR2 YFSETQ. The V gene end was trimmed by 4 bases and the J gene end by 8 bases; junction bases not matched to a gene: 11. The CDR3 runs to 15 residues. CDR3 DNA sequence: TGCGCCAGCAGCGCCCTTCGGGACAGGGGATCCGGCTACACCTTC. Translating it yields CASSALRDRGSGYTF.

The CDR3 DNA sequence: TGTGCCAGCACCGTAGGAGCGGGGGGGGGAAATGAGCAGTTCTTC. Protein: CASTVGAGGGNEQFF. This sequence joins TRBV6-5 and TRBJ2-1; 10 bases align to TRBD2. J lost 7 bases, V lost 7 bases, and 10 bases had no gene match. CDR3 length: 15 amino acids. Germline V gives CDR1 MNHEY, CDR2 SVGAGI.

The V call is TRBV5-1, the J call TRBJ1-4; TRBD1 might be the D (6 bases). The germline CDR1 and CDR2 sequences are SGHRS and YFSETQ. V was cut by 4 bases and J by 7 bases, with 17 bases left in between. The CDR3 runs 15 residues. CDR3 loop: CASSASGAQGEKLFF. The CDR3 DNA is TGCGCCAGCAGCGCCTCAGGGGCCCAGGGTGAAAAACTGTTTTTT.

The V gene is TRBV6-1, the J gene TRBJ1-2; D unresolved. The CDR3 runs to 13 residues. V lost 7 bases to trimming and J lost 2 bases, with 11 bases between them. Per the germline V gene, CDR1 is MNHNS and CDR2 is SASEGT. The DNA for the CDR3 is TGTGCCAGCAATCCACGCCAGAACTATGGCTACACCTTC. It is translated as CASNPRQNYGYTF.

The CDR3 loop is CASSPTYGRVLYGYTF. The CDR3 DNA is TGTGCCAGCTCACCAACCTATGGCAGGGTATTATATGGCTACACCTTC. The J gene is TRBJ1-2, the V gene TRBV18, with D maybe TRBD1 (5 bases). There are 16 residues in the CDR3. V shed 2 bases and J shed 5 bases, with 18 bases lying between them. The V gene's germline CDR1 is KGHSH and CDR2 LQKENI.

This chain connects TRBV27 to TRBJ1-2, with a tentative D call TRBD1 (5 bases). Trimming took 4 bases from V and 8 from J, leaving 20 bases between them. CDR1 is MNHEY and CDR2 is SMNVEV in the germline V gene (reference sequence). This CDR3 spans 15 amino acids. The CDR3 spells CASSWDGGGIVGYTF. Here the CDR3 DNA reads TGTGCCAGCAGTTGGGACGGGGGAGGAATAGTGGGCTACACCTTC.

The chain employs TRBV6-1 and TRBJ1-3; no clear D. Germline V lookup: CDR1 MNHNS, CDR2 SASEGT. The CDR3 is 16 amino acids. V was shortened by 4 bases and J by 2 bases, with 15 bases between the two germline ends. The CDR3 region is CASSVIDSNTGNTIYF. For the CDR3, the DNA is TGTGCCAGCAGTGTAATTGATAGTAATACTGGAAACACCATATATTTT.

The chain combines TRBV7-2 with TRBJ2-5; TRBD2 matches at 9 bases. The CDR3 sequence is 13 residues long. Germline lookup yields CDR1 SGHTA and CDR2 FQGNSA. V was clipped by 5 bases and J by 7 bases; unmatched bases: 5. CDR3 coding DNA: TGTGCCAGCAGCCAGGGGCGGGAGGGGACCCAGTACTTC. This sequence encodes CASSQGREGTQYF.